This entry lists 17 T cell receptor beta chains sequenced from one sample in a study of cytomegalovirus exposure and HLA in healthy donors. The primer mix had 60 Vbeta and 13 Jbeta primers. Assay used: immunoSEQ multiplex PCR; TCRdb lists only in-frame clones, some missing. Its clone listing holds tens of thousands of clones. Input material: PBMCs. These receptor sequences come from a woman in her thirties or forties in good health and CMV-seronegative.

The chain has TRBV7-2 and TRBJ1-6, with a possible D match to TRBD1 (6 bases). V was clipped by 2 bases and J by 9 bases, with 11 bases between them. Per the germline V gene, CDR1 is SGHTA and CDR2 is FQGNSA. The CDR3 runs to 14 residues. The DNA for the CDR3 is TGTGCCAGCAGCTTAAGGGACATAGGTTCACCCCTCCACTTT. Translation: CASSLRDIGSPLHF.

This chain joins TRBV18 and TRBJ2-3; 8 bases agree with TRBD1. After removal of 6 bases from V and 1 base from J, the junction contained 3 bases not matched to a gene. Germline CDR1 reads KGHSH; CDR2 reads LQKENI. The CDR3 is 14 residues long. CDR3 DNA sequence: TGTGCCAGCTCGGCGGGACAGGGCACAGATACGCAGTATTTT. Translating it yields CASSAGQGTDTQYF.

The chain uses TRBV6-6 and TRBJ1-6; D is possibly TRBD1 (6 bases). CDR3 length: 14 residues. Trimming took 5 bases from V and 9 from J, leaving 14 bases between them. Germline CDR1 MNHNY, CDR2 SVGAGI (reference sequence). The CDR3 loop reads CASSVLQGSSPLHF. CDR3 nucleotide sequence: TGTGCCAGCAGTGTCCTGCAGGGGAGTTCACCCCTCCACTTT.

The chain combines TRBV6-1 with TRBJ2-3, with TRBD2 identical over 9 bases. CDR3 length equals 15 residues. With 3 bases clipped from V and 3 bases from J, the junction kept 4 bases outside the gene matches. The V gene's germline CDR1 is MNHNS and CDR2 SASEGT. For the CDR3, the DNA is TGTGCCAGCAGTGATAGCGGGAGAACGACAGATACGCAGTATTTT. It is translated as CASSDSGRTTDTQYF.

CDR3 region: CASSYRQGSAYEQYF. The CDR3, as DNA: TGTGCCAGCAGTTACCGACAGGGAAGCGCCTACGAGCAGTACTTC. The chain couples TRBV6-5 to TRBJ2-7; 7 bases map to TRBD1. The V gene end was trimmed by 2 bases and the J gene end by 2 bases; junction bases not matched to a gene: 6. The CDR3 extends over 15 amino acids. CDR1 is MNHEY, CDR2 SVGAGI, per germline.

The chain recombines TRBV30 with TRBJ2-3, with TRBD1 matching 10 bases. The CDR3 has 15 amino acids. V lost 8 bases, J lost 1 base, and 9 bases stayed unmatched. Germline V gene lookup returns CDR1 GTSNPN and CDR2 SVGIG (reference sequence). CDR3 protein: CAGGTGTGGTDTQYF. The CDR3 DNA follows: TGTGCCGGGGGCACCGGGACAGGGGGCACAGATACGCAGTATTTT.

In nucleotides, the CDR3 is TGTGCCAGCAGCGAACTAGCGGGAGGAGGCACCGGGGAGCTGTTTTTT. It codes for CASSELAGGGTGELFF. This chain uses TRBV7-3 with TRBJ2-2; the match to TRBD2 covers 12 bases. Unmatched junction bases numbered 5, after V lost 5 bases and J lost 4 bases. The germline V gene encodes CDR1 SGHTA and CDR2 FQGTGA. This CDR3 has 16 amino acids.

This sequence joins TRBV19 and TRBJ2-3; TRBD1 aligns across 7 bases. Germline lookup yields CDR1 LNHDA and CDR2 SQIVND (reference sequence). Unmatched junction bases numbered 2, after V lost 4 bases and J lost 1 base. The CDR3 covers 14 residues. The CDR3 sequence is CASSTTGGTDTQYF. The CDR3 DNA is TGTGCCAGTAGTACCACAGGGGGCACAGATACGCAGTATTTT.

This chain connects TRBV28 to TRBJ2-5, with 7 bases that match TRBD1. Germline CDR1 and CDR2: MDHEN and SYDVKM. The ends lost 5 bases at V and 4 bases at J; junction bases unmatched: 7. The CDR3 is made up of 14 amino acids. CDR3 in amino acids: CASSPTGVGETQYF. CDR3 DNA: TGTGCCAGCAGTCCCACAGGGGTGGGAGAGACCCAGTACTTC.

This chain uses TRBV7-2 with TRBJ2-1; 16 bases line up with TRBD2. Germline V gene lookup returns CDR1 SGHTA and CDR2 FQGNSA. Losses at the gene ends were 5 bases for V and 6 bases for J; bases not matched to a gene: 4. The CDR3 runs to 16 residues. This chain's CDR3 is CASSGTSGRAPNEQFF. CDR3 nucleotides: TGTGCCAGCAGCGGGACTAGCGGGAGGGCCCCCAATGAGCAGTTCTTC.

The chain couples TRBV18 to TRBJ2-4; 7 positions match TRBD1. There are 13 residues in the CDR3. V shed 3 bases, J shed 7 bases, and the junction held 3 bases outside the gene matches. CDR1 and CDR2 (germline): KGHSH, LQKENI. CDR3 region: CASSPGDSNIQYF. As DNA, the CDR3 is TGTGCCAGCTCACCGGGGGACAGCAACATTCAGTACTTC.

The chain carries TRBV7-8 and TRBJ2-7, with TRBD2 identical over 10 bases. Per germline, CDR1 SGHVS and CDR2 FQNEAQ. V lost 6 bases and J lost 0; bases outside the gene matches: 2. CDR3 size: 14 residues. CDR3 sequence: CASRLAGFSYEQYF. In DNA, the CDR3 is TGTGCCAGCAGACTAGCGGGGTTCTCCTACGAGCAGTACTTC. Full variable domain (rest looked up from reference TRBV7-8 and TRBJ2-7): GAGVSQSPRYKVAKRGQDVALRCDPISGHVSLFWYQQALGQGPEFLTYFQNEAQLDKSGLPSDRFFAERPEGSVSTLKIQRTQQEDSAVYLCASRLAGFSYEQYFGPGTRLTVT.

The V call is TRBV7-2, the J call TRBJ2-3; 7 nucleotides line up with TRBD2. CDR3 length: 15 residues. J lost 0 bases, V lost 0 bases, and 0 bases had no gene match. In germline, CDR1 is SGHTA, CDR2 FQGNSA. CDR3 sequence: CASSLASGSTDTQYF. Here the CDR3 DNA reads TGTGCCAGCAGCTTAGCTAGCGGGAGCACAGATACGCAGTATTTT.

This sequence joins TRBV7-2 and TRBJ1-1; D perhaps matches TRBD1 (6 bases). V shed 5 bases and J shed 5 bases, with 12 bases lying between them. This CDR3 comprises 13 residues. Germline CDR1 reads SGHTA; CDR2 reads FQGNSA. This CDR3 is CASSPLRGTEAFF. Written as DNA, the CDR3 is TGTGCCAGCAGCCCCCTGAGGGGGACTGAAGCTTTCTTT.

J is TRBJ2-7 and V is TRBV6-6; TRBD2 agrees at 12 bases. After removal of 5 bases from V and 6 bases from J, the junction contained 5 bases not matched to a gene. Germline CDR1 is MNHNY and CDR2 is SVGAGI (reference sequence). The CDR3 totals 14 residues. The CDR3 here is CASSLGTSGPEQYF. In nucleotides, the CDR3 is TGTGCCAGCAGTCTCGGGACTAGCGGGCCCGAGCAGTACTTC.

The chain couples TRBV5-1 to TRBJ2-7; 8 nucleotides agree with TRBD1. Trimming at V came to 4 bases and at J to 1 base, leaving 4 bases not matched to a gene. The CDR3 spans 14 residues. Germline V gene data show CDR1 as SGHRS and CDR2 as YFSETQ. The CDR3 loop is CASSSTGGSYEQYF. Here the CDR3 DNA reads TGCGCCAGCAGCAGTACAGGGGGTTCCTACGAGCAGTACTTC.

The CDR3 bases are TGCAGCGCCCAGAAGGGGGTTGACACTGAAGCTTTCTTT. It encodes CSAQKGVDTEAFF. The V gene is TRBV29-1, the J gene TRBJ1-1; the D gene is possibly TRBD1 (6 bases). The CDR3 has 13 amino acids. Germline V gives CDR1 SQVTM, CDR2 ANQGSEA. The V and J ends lost 7 bases and 3 bases respectively, with 15 bases between them. The variable domain in full, completed from reference TRBV29-1 and TRBJ1-1, reads SAVISQKPSRDICQRGTSLTIQCQVDSQVTMMFWYRQQPGQSLTLIATANQGSEATYESGFVIDKFPISRPNLTFSTLTVSNMSPEDSSIYLCSAQKGVDTEAFFGQGTRLTVV.